The clone carrying this TCR beta chain was recorded a few times. This entry is derived from a study of cytotoxic CD8 clonotypes in ibrutinib-treated CLL. TCRdb keeps only in-frame clones here, not all; method: immunoSEQ multiplex PCR. The sample holds just over 200,000 clones; 70% are singletons and the top ten take 5.5% to 7%. The V gene lost 0 bases and the J gene lost 6 bases, with 23 bases spanning the gap. The CDR3 extends over 18 amino acids. Germline CDR1 reads SGHRS; CDR2 reads YFSETQ. This sequence was found in a human donor with chronic lymphocytic leukemia. This chain uses TRBV5-1 with TRBJ2-3; a weak D match, TRBD1 (5 bases). The sample consisted of PBMCs, taken after 12 months of ibrutinib treatment. CDR3 DNA: TGCGCCAGCAGCTTGGCCCTCGATGGACACCTCTTCAAGGATACGCAGTATTTT. Encoded protein: CASSLALDGHLFKDTQYF.